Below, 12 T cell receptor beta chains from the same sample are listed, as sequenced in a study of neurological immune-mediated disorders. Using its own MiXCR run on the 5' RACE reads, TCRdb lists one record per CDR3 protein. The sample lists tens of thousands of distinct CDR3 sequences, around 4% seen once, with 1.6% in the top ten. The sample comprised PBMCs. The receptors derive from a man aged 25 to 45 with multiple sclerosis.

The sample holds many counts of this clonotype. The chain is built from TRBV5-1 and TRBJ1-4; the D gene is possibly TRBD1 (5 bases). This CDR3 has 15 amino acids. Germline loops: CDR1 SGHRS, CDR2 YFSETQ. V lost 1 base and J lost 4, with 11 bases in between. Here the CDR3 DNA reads TGCGCCAGCAGCTTGAGTGGCAGGGATAATGAAAAACTGTTTTTT. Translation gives CASSLSGRDNEKLFF.

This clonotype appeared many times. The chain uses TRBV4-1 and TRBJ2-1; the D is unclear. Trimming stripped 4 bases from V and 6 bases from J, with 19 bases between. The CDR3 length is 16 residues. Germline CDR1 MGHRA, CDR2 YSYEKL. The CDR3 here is CASSPLRPPKGNEQFF. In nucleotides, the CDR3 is TGCGCCAGCAGCCCGCTAAGACCCCCCAAAGGCAATGAGCAGTTCTTC.

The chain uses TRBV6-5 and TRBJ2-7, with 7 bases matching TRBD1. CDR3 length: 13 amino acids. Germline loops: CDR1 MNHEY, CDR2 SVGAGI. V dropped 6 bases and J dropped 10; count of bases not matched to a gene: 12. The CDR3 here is CASSNRIQGEQYF. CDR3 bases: TGTGCCAGCAGCAACAGAATTCAGGGGGAACAGTACTTC.

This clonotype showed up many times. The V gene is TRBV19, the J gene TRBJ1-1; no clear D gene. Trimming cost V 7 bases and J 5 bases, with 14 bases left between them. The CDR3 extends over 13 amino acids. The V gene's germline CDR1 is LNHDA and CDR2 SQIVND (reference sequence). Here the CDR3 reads CASTMDLGTEAFF. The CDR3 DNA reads TGTGCCAGTACGATGGATTTGGGGACTGAAGCTTTCTTT.

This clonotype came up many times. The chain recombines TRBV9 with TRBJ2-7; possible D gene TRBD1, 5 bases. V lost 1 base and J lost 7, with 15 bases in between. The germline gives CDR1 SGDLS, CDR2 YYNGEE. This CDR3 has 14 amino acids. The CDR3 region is CASSVPSRVSEQYF. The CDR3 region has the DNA TGTGCCAGCAGCGTACCATCCAGGGTTTCGGAGCAGTACTTC. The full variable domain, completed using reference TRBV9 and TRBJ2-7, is DSGVTQTPKHLITATGQRVTLRCSPRSGDLSVYWYQQSLDQGLQFLIQYYNGEERAKGNILERFSAQQFPDLHSELNLSSLELGDSALYFCASSVPSRVSEQYFGPGTRLTVT.

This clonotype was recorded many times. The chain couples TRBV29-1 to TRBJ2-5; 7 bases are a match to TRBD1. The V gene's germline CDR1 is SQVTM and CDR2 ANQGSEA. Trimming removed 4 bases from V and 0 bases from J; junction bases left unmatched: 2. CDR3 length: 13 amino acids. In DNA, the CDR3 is TGCAGCGTTGGGGACAGAAACCAAGAGACCCAGTACTTC. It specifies CSVGDRNQETQYF.

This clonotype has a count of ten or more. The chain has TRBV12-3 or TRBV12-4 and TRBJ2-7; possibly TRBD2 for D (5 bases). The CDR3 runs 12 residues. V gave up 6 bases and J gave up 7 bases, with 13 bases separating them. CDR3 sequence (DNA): TGTGCCAGCAGCCCCGACGGGGAGGAGCAGTACTTC. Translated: CASSPDGEEQYF.

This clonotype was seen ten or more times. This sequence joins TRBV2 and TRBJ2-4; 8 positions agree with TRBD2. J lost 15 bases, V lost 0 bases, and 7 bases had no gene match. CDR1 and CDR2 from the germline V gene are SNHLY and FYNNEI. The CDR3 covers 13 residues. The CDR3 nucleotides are TGTGCCAGCAGTGAAGCCCCGGGGGGGGGATGGTACTTC. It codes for CASSEAPGGGWYF.

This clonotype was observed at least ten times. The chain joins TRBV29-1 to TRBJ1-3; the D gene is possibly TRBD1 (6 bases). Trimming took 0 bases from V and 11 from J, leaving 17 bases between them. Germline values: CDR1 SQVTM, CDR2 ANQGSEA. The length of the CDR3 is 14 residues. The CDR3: CSVEDGQSSSAIYF. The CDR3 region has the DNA TGCAGCGTTGAAGACGGACAGTCTAGCAGTGCCATATATTTT. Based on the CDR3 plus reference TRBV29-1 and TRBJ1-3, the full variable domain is SAVISQKPSRDICQRGTSLTIQCQVDSQVTMMFWYRQQPGQSLTLIATANQGSEATYESGFVIDKFPISRPNLTFSTLTVSNMSPEDSSIYLCSVEDGQSSSAIYFGEGSWLTVV.

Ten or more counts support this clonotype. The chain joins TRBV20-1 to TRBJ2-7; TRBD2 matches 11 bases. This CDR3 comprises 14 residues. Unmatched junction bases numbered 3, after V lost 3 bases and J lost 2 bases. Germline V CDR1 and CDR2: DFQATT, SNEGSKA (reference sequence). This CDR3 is CSASPSGGPYEQYF. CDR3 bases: TGCAGTGCTAGTCCTAGCGGGGGGCCCTACGAGCAGTACTTC.

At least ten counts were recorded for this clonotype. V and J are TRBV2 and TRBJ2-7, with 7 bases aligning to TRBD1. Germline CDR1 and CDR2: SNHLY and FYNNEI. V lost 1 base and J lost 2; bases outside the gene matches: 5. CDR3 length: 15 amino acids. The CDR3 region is CASSEEGRGTYEQYF. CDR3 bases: TGTGCCAGCAGTGAAGAGGGCAGGGGGACCTACGAGCAGTACTTC.

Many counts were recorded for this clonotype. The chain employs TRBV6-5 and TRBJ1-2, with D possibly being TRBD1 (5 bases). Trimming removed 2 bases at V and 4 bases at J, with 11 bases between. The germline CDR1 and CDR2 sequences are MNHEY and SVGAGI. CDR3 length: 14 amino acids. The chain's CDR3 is CASSYGGVGYGYTF. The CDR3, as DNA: TGTGCCAGCAGTTACGGGGGGGTTGGCTATGGCTACACCTTC.